Each of the 28 T cell receptor beta chains below was sequenced from the same sample in a study of cytomegalovirus exposure and HLA in healthy donors. The primer mix had 60 Vbeta and 13 Jbeta primers. Measured with immunoSEQ multiplex PCR; TCRdb has only the in-frame clones, and not every one. In the table there are roughly 190,000 clones, 75% to 85% of which are singletons. Sequenced material: PBMCs. These receptors were obtained from a young woman in good health and CMV-seronegative.

The genes are TRBV23-1 and TRBJ2-4; 7 bases align to TRBD2. TRBV23-1 is an ORF, with its function uncertain. V dropped 7 bases and J dropped 0; count of bases not matched to a gene: 6. There are 15 residues in the CDR3. CDR3 protein: CASTSGRLAKNIQYF. CDR3 coding DNA: TGCGCCAGCACTAGCGGCCGGCTAGCCAAAAACATTCAGTACTTC.

J is TRBJ1-1 and V is TRBV7-9; 7 bases line up with TRBD1. Losses at the gene ends were 4 bases for V and 5 bases for J; bases not matched to a gene: 10. Germline CDR1 SEHNR, CDR2 FQNEAQ (reference sequence). The CDR3 has 15 amino acids. DNA for the CDR3: TGTGCCAGCAGCTCAAACAGGGGAAGTGGAACTGAAGCTTTCTTT. Protein product: CASSSNRGSGTEAFF.

There are a few counts of this clone. The gene calls are TRBV6-6 and TRBJ2-3; 7 bases are a match to TRBD1. Germline V gene lookup returns CDR1 MNHNY and CDR2 SVGAGI (reference sequence). V lost 0 bases and J lost 1; bases outside the gene matches: 1. The CDR3 is 15 residues long. CDR3 sequence reads: CASSYSGTGTDTQYF. CDR3 bases: TGTGCCAGCAGTTACTCCGGGACAGGCACAGATACGCAGTATTTT.

The rearrangement joins TRBV2 to TRBJ1-6; D might be TRBD1 (5 bases). Germline V gives CDR1 SNHLY, CDR2 FYNNEI. V gave up 5 bases and J gave up 5 bases, with 16 bases separating them. This CDR3 is built from 16 residues. The CDR3 loop reads CASSPRQPLHNSPLHF. DNA for the CDR3: TGTGCCAGCAGTCCCCGACAGCCCCTCCATAATTCACCCCTCCACTTT.

V gene TRBV18 combines with J gene TRBJ1-5; D is perhaps TRBD1 (5 bases). The V end lost 3 bases, the J end lost 5 bases, and 8 bases lay between the germline ends. Germline V gene lookup returns CDR1 KGHSH and CDR2 LQKENI. This CDR3 is 13 amino acids long. This CDR3 is CASSPGPHQPQHF. The CDR3 DNA is TGTGCCAGCTCACCGGGGCCCCATCAGCCCCAGCATTTT.

DNA for the CDR3: TGTGCCAGCAGCTTAGGGACACTTTATTCACCCCTCCACTTT. It encodes CASSLGTLYSPLHF. The chain combines TRBV5-4 with TRBJ1-6, with D possibly TRBD1 on 6 matching bases. V lost 2 bases to trimming and J lost 8 bases, with 11 bases between them. Per germline, CDR1 SGHNT and CDR2 YYREEE (reference sequence). The length of the CDR3 is 14 residues.

J is TRBJ1-6 and V is TRBV13, with TRBD1 as a possible D gene (5 bases). Between the trimmed V and J ends, which lost 1 base and 5 bases, there was a span of 9 bases. The CDR3 is 15 amino acids. The germline gives CDR1 PRHDT, CDR2 FYEKMQ (reference sequence). CDR3 in DNA: TGTGCCAGCAGCTTAGTGGCGACAGATAATTCACCCCTCCACTTT. Amino acids: CASSLVATDNSPLHF.

The J gene is TRBJ2-7, the V gene TRBV28, with 9 positions matching TRBD2. The CDR3 spans 16 residues. Germline-derived CDR1 and CDR2 are MDHEN and SYDVKM. J was trimmed by 7 bases and V by 2 bases; bases with no gene match: 12. In nucleotides, the CDR3 is TGTGCCAGCAGTTTAGCGGGAGGGCCTTTCGTGGGGGAGCAGTACTTC. Its protein is CASSLAGGPFVGEQYF.

This clone appeared once. The V gene is TRBV5-4, the J gene TRBJ2-4, with 10 bases matching TRBD2. The CDR3 has 16 residues. The germline V gene has CDR1 SGHNT and CDR2 YYREEE (reference sequence). V shed 4 bases and J 5 bases; nucleotides not matched to a gene: 9. CDR3 DNA sequence: TGTGCCAGCAGCCGGGAGCCTACTAGCGGGGAAAACATTCAGTACTTC. Translated: CASSREPTSGENIQYF.

J is TRBJ1-2 and V is TRBV6-1; D may be TRBD1 (6 bases). Trimming took off 3 bases at V and 8 bases at J, with 16 bases between the two ends. The CDR3 consists of 14 residues. Germline V gives CDR1 MNHNS, CDR2 SASEGT. In DNA form, the CDR3 reads TGTGCCAGCAGTGACGAACAGGGACCGGGGGGCTACACCTTC. Amino acid sequence: CASSDEQGPGGYTF.

Notes on this clone: One junction end does not reproduce the germline sequence, and a read error may be involved. The chain carries TRBV7-2 and TRBJ2-1; 10 nucleotides align to TRBD1. CDR3 length equals 12 residues. CDR1 is SGHTA and CDR2 is FQGNSA in the germline V gene. CDR3 nucleotides: TGTGCCAGCACCGAACCGGGACAGGGGTGGATCTTC. Its protein product is CASTEPGQGWIF.

In nucleotides, the CDR3 is TGCAGCCCGAGCTCCTATGGCTACACCTTC. It codes for CSPSSYGYTF. The chain employs TRBV20-1 and TRBJ1-2; D gene ambiguous. The CDR3 length is 10 residues. The V gene's germline CDR1 is DFQATT and CDR2 SNEGSKA (reference sequence).

The table lists this clone with a count of one. The V call is TRBV11-2, the J call TRBJ2-7; D might be TRBD1 (6 bases). Per the germline V gene, CDR1 is SGHAT and CDR2 is FQNNGV. Trimming pared 1 base from V and 2 bases from J, leaving 15 bases between. This CDR3 comprises 16 residues. CDR3 sequence (DNA): TGTGCCAGCAGCTTAGTGGCCAGGGGATTACCCTACGAGCAGTACTTC. Protein sequence: CASSLVARGLPYEQYF.

This chain joins TRBV21-1 and TRBJ2-1; the table's D gene call, TRBD2, was not cross checked with the DNA. TRBV21-1 is tagged as a pseudogene. The CDR3 covers 13 residues. CDR3 in DNA: TGTGCCAGCAGCAAATTGACTAGCTGGGAGCAGTTCTTC. Translated, it gives CASSKLTSWEQFF.

The chain carries TRBV30 and TRBJ2-1; the match to TRBD2 covers 13 bases. This CDR3 region has 17 residues. Germline V lookup: CDR1 GTSNPN, CDR2 SVGIG (reference sequence). V lost 0 bases to trimming and J lost 7 bases; unmatched junction nucleotides: 9. The CDR3 loop is CAWSVLLGLAGENEQFF. The CDR3 nucleotides read TGTGCCTGGAGTGTACTGCTAGGACTAGCGGGAGAAAATGAGCAGTTCTTC.

In this sample, this clone turned up once. V gene TRBV11-2 combines with J gene TRBJ2-7; the D gene is possibly TRBD1 (5 bases). CDR1 is SGHAT, CDR2 FQNNGV, per germline. The V end lost 5 bases, the J end lost 2 bases, and 10 bases lay between the germline ends. CDR3 length: 13 residues. The DNA for the CDR3 is TGTGCCAGCAGCAACGACAGCCCCTACGAGCAGTACTTC. It specifies CASSNDSPYEQYF.

The chain has TRBV5-1 and TRBJ1-2; D is undetermined. The CDR3 runs to 13 residues. V lost 4 bases and J lost 9, with 16 bases in between. Germline CDR1 and CDR2: SGHRS and YFSETQ. CDR3 region: CASSAEGHMRYTF. The CDR3 nucleotides are TGCGCCAGCAGCGCTGAGGGCCATATGCGCTACACCTTC.

The V and J genes are TRBV6-6 and TRBJ2-5; D unresolved. V lost 0 bases and J lost 0, with 5 bases in between. CDR3 length: 14 residues. CDR1 MNHNY and CDR2 SVGAGI come from the germline V gene (reference sequence). CDR3 nucleotide sequence: TGTGCCAGCAGTTACTCGAACAACCAAGAGACCCAGTACTTC. Its protein product is CASSYSNNQETQYF.

The V call is TRBV7-9, the J call TRBJ2-1, with TRBD2 identical over 10 bases. Germline loops: CDR1 SEHNR, CDR2 FQNEAQ (reference sequence). V shed 1 base, J shed 7 bases, and the junction held 4 bases outside the gene matches. The CDR3 extends over 15 amino acids. This chain's CDR3 is CASSLERGGRNEQFF. The CDR3, as DNA: TGTGCCAGCAGCTTAGAGCGGGGGGGCCGGAATGAGCAGTTCTTC.

In DNA form, the CDR3 reads TGTGCCAGCAGTTACGCCCGGAATTCACCCCTCCACTTT. Translated: CASSYARNSPLHF. The rearrangement uses TRBV6-5 and TRBJ1-6; D not resolved. The V end was cut by 2 bases, the J end by 7 bases, with 6 bases between. The CDR3 spans 13 residues. Germline V gene lookup returns CDR1 MNHEY and CDR2 SVGAGI.

J is TRBJ2-7 and V is TRBV5-1; tentative D call: TRBD2 (5 bases). In germline, CDR1 is SGHRS, CDR2 YFSETQ. CDR3 length equals 17 residues. The V gene lost 0 bases and the J gene lost 4 bases, with 20 bases spanning the gap. The CDR3 sequence is CASSLAGRGVKAYEQYF. CDR3 sequence (DNA): TGCGCCAGCAGCTTGGCCGGACGGGGAGTAAAGGCGTACGAGCAGTACTTC. The whole variable domain, remainder taken from reference TRBV5-1 and TRBJ2-7, is KAGVTQTPRYLIKTRGQQVTLSCSPISGHRSVSWYQQTPGQGLQFLFEYFSETQRNKGNFPGRFSGRQFSNSRSEMNVSTLELGDSALYLCASSLAGRGVKAYEQYFGPGTRLTVT.

In its sample, this clone was seen a few times. At one of its ends the junction is not consistent with the germline gene, which may arise from a read error. The CDR3 sequence: CASSNLTKIGVF. CDR3 nucleotides: TGTGCCAGCAGCAACCTAACCAAAATAGGAGTCTTT. The chain is built from TRBV7-8 and TRBJ1-1; D not resolved. CDR3 length: 12 amino acids. Germline CDR1 is SGHVS and CDR2 is FQNEAQ.

The gene calls are TRBV6-5 and TRBJ2-3; TRBD2 agrees at 11 bases. The CDR3 totals 15 residues. Unmatched junction bases numbered 6, after V lost 5 bases and J lost 5 bases. Germline V gene lookup returns CDR1 MNHEY and CDR2 SVGAGI. The CDR3 spells CASSHLAGGRDTQYF. CDR3 sequence (DNA): TGTGCCAGCAGTCACCTAGCGGGGGGCCGAGATACGCAGTATTTT.

This sequence joins TRBV7-9 and TRBJ1-2; D is undetermined. V was trimmed by 8 bases and J by 2 bases, leaving 12 bases between them. Germline V gives CDR1 SEHNR, CDR2 FQNEAQ (reference sequence). The CDR3 is 13 amino acids. The CDR3: CASASGENYGYTF. CDR3 nucleotide sequence: TGTGCCAGCGCGTCCGGGGAGAACTATGGCTACACCTTC.

The CDR3 spells CASSDLGTANYNEQFF. The CDR3 DNA reads as TGTGCCAGCAGTGATCTGGGGACAGCTAACTACAATGAGCAGTTCTTC. V gene TRBV25-1 combines with J gene TRBJ2-1, with 7 nucleotides matching TRBD1. Losses at the gene ends were 3 bases for V and 3 bases for J; bases not matched to a gene: 8. Germline V gene data show CDR1 as MGHDK and CDR2 as SYGVNS. The CDR3 contains 16 residues.

The V and J genes are TRBV10-3 and TRBJ1-1; D perhaps matches TRBD1 (6 bases). Trimming pared 3 bases from V and 11 bases from J, leaving 13 bases between. The length of the CDR3 is 12 residues. Looked up from germline, CDR1 is ENHRY and CDR2 is SYGVKD. The CDR3 nucleotides read TGTGCCATCAGTGAAGAGGGGACAAGGGCTTTCTTT. Residues: CAISEEGTRAFF.

J is TRBJ2-2 and V is TRBV10-3, with 12 nucleotides matching TRBD2. Looked up from germline, CDR1 is ENHRY and CDR2 is SYGVKD. The V gene end was trimmed by 6 bases and the J gene end by 6 bases; junction bases not matched to a gene: 8. The CDR3 contains 16 residues. CDR3 amino acids: CAISLAGGPEAGELFF. The CDR3 bases are TGTGCCATCAGCCTAGCGGGGGGGCCTGAAGCCGGGGAGCTGTTTTTT.

This rearrangement joins TRBV12-5 to TRBJ2-7, with TRBD2 as a possible D gene (5 bases). Germline CDR1 LGHNT, CDR2 FRNRAP. Trimming left V 3 bases short and J 4 bases short, with 10 bases between. The CDR3 spans 13 residues. The CDR3 spells CASGFVSGYEQYF. In DNA form, the CDR3 reads TGTGCTAGTGGTTTTGTTTCGGGGTACGAGCAGTACTTC.